The sample holds many counts of the clone carrying this TCR beta chain. The antigen is unknown. The data were taken from a study of early T cells in non-severe SARS-CoV-2 infection. Study as a whole: Sequencing was performed on bulk RNA from unsorted whole blood, leaving chains unpaired.

General observations from the study: VDJdb matching, biased toward anti-spike CD8 responses, missed private and CD4 specificities.

Trimming took 3 bases from V and 3 from J, leaving 8 bases between them. Germline CDR1 is SNHLY and CDR2 is FYNNEI. CDR3 length: 14 amino acids. The TCR library protocol attached unique molecular identifiers to the individual cDNA molecules. TCRdb re-derived calls from the 5' RACE reads in MiXCR, one entry per CDR3 protein. This sample has 90,000 to 120,000 distinct CDR3 sequences, with 9% to 14% found just once. The source material was whole blood. This chain links TRBV2 with TRBJ1-4, with D possibly being TRBD1 (6 bases). The clonotype was recovered from an adult who was a healthcare worker with PCR-confirmed SARS-CoV-2 infection or an uninfected control (not recorded which). The CDR3 loop is CASSDGTSNEKLFF. The CDR3 coding sequence is TGTGCCAGCAGTGACGGGACATCTAATGAAAAACTGTTTTTT. Supplemented by reference TRBV2 and TRBJ1-4, the full variable domain reads EPEVTQTPSHQVTQMGQEVILRCVPISNHLYFYWYRQILGQKVEFLVSFYNNEISEKSEIFDDQFSVERPDGSNFTLKIRSTKLEDSAMYFCASSDGTSNEKLFFGSGTQLSVL.